A selection of T cell receptor beta chains follows, all from one sample in a study of human T cells and chemical hapten exposure. TCRdb called the RACE reads again in MiXCR, with one record for every CDR3 protein. The data contain approximately 89,000 distinct CDR3 sequences, more than 8.5% of them singletons. The sequencing here drew on whole blood, taken in connection with sensitization to the hapten diphenylcyclopropenone (DPC). These receptor sequences come from a woman aged 25 to 45 with alopecia areata. Some clones in this sample may be carry-over from other donors' samples. CDR3s include the opening cysteine and the closing phenylalanine or tryptophan.

>TRBJ1-1|TRBV20-1
CSAFGRTEAFF
>TRBJ1-3|TRBV29-1
CSARPDSGNTIYF
>TRBJ1-6|TRBV28
CASETGQGFNSPLHF
>TRBJ2-3|TRBV5-1
CASSLQDPADTQYF
>TRBJ1-5|TRBV12-3/TRBV12-4
CASRQAAHKPQHF
>TRBJ2-1|TRBV5-1
CASSLQGGSYNEQFF
>TRBJ2-1|TRBV28
CASSSSGTGYNEQFF
>TRBJ2-7|TRBV10-3
CAISGGGPGQGIVYEQYF
>TRBJ2-5|TRBV18
CASSPQGLETQYF
>TRBJ1-2|TRBV3-1
CASSFGRNNYGYTF
>TRBJ2-1|TRBV7-9
CASSLARATYNEQFF
>TRBJ1-2|TRBV20-1
CSARYRDYGYTF
>TRBJ2-3|TRBV7-2
CASSLGWYESETQYF
>TRBJ1-1|TRBV15
CATSRRTGPMNTEAFF
>TRBJ2-2|TRBV2
CASSRGSNTGELFF
>TRBJ2-1|TRBV11-2
CASSLDGGKYNEQFF
>TRBJ2-1|TRBV3-1
CASSQGGSVNEQFF
>TRBJ2-7|TRBV20-1
CSARNRGSYEQYF
>TRBJ2-7|TRBV28
CASRETTYEQYF
>TRBJ1-6|TRBV7-8
CASRRTGGLRSYNSPLHF
>TRBJ2-2|TRBV15
CATSSLRLANFTGELFF
>TRBJ2-3|TRBV28
CASSFPGVSTDTQYF
>TRBJ2-7|TRBV6-6
CASLPTRSRGEQYF
>TRBJ2-1|TRBV18
CASSPANNNEQFF
>TRBJ2-2|TRBV10-1
CASSAPGLAGGTGELFF
>TRBJ2-2|TRBV3-1
CASSTNTGELFF
>TRBJ1-6|TRBV2
CASNPGQYNSPLHF
>TRBJ1-2|TRBV28
CASRKQGSGYTF
>TRBJ2-7|TRBV4-2
CASSRNTLGQGLIYEQYF
>TRBJ2-1|TRBV20-1
CSAPHSGGGGNEQFF
>TRBJ2-7|TRBV20-1
CSARDRGTAYEQYF
>TRBJ2-1|TRBV29-1
CSVERLAGGYNEQFF
>TRBJ1-4|TRBV18
CASSPAGSSGLFF
>TRBJ1-5|TRBV19
CASRAGQDQPQHF
>TRBJ2-7|TRBV5-5
CASSLHGPYEQYF
>TRBJ2-3|TRBV5-5
CASSKSGTSGVFTDTQYF
>TRBJ1-5|TRBV2
CASSAGDNQPQHF
>TRBJ1-5|TRBV2
CASSIRQGGQPQHF
>TRBJ1-3|TRBV18
CASSPPGHRSGNTIYF
>TRBJ2-3|TRBV12-3/TRBV12-4
CASSQTSGYADTQYF
>TRBJ2-2|TRBV5-1
CASSPTDTGELFF
>TRBJ1-2|TRBV28
CASSLYDGGDGYTF
>TRBJ2-5|TRBV9
CASSKTGTGSPGHETQYF
>TRBJ1-6|TRBV5-4
CASSLASTGTNSPLHF
>TRBJ1-1|TRBV27
CASSLSYAYRAFF